Shown below are 9 T cell receptor beta chains from a single sample sequenced in a study of tumor-infiltrating lymphocytes in primary liver carcinoma. A primer matching the constant region was used to make TCR beta cDNA from 500 ng of total RNA. Three nested multiplex PCR rounds, a slightly modified ARM-PCR, produced the libraries for TCR beta. In the first two PCR rounds, TRBV1-TRBV30 forward primers were paired with a C-beta reverse primer, and each round lasted roughly 10 cycles. TCRdb analysed the multiplex PCR reads with MiXCR anew, one entry per CDR3 protein. The data show over 75,000 distinct CDR3 sequences, around 68% seen once. Both RNA and DNA were isolated together from about 20-30 mg of bulk tissue that had not been sorted. The sample was tumor-adjacent normal liver tissue. The receptors here all came from a man in his forties with primary liver carcinoma and hepatitis B virus infection.

This clonotype was detected once. A much more abundant neighbour one base away suggests this may be a read error. The gene calls are TRBV6-1 and TRBJ2-3, with 15 bases fitting TRBD2. The germline V gene encodes CDR1 MNHNS and CDR2 SASEGT. The CDR3 covers 21 residues. V gave up 6 bases and J gave up 3 bases; unmatched junction bases: 19. The chain's CDR3 is CASSLVFRGLAGGGGTDTQYF. CDR3 bases: TGTGCCAGCAGCCTTGTATTCCGGGGACTAGCGGGAGGAGGGGGAACAGATACGCAGTATTTT.

Notes on this clonotype: Being one base from a much bigger clone, this may be a read error. The chain is built from TRBV6-1 and TRBJ1-1, with 10 nucleotides matching TRBD1. The CDR3 is 14 amino acids. CDR1 and CDR2 (germline): MNHNS, SASEGT. DNA of the CDR3: TGTGTCAGCAGGGACAGGGGAAAGAACACTGAAGCTTTCTTT. Translation: CVSRDRGKNTEAFF.

The sample holds a few counts of this clonotype. The chain recombines TRBV7-9 with TRBJ2-6, with D hard to call. CDR1 SEHNR and CDR2 FQNEAQ come from the germline V gene (reference sequence). V was pared by 1 base and J by 0 bases, with 10 bases between. The CDR3 loop spans 17 amino acids. The CDR3, as DNA: TGTGCCAGCAGCTTAGACGCAGGACCCTCTGGGGCCAACGTCCTGACTTTC. Protein: CASSLDAGPSGANVLTF.

To note about this clonotype: No conserved phenylalanine or tryptophan is present at the end of the CDR3, so a read error is the likely explanation. This chain links TRBV12-3 or TRBV12-4 with TRBJ2-3, with 8 nucleotides matching TRBD1. Unmatched junction bases numbered 8, after V lost 6 bases and J lost 3 bases. This CDR3 contains 15 residues. CDR3: CASSLTGDITDTQYY. Here the CDR3 DNA reads TGTGCCAGCAGCTTGACAGGGGACATTACAGATACGCAGTATTAT.

This clonotype was seen only once. The CDR3 ends on some other residue instead of the conserved phenylalanine or tryptophan, so this is likely a read error. The limits of the CDR3 on the DNA are not certain, so only TCRdb's listed CDR3 is given. The CDR3 is CASSQDGKDTEALL. The genes are TRBV4-2 and TRBJ1-1. The CDR3 has 14 residues if both end residues are counted. Germline V gene lookup returns CDR1 LGHNA and CDR2 YNFKEQ.

This clonotype is termed medium-sized. This chain joins TRBV11-2 and TRBJ2-3, with TRBD2 matching over 11 bases. Germline trimming cut 2 bases from V and 6 bases from J; bases unmatched to any gene: 4. Germline-derived CDR1 and CDR2 are SGHAT and FQNNGV. The CDR3 runs to 15 residues. The CDR3 region has the DNA TGTGCCAGCAGCTTACTAGCGGGAGGAGAGGATACGCAGTATTTT. Amino acids: CASSLLAGGEDTQYF.

Details on this clonotype: A read error may produce the germline difference seen at one junction end. The chain has TRBV11-2 and TRBJ2-7; no firm D call. CDR3 length equals 14 residues. Germline CDR1 and CDR2: SGHAT and FQNNGV. The CDR3, as DNA: TGTGCCAGCAGCTTAGTAGAGAGGCCCTACAAGCAGTACTTC. It yields the protein CASSLVERPYKQYF.

Note on this clonotype: This could be a read error, since a much larger clone is one nucleotide away. The chain employs TRBV5-6 and TRBJ2-5, with a tentative D call TRBD1 (6 bases). Trimming took off 4 bases at V and 1 base at J, with 20 bases between the two ends. There are 17 residues in the CDR3. Germline-derived CDR1 and CDR2 are SGHDT and YYEEEE. The CDR3 loop is CASSRAQGLGIQETQYF. CDR3 sequence (DNA): TGTGCCAGCAGCCGAGCCCAGGGGTTGGGGATCCAAGAGACCCAGTACTTC.

Only one count was recorded for this clonotype. It may be a read error: a sequence one base away is much more abundant. This chain connects TRBV12-3 or TRBV12-4 to TRBJ2-5, with unresolved D. The CDR3 totals 12 residues. The CDR3 here is CASSYDQGTQYF. The CDR3, as DNA: TGTGCCAGCAGTTACGACCAAGGGACCCAGTACTTC.